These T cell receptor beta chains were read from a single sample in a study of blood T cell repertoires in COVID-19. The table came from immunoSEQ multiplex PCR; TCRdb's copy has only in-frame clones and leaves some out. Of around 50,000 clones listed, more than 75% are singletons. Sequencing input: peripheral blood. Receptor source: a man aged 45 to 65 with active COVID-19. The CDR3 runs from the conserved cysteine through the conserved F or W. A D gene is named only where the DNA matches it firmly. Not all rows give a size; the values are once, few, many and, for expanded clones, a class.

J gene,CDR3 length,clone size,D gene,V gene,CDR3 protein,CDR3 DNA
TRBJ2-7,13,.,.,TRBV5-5,CASSLEGGYEQYF,TGTGCCAGCAGCTTGGAAGGAGGGTACGAGCAGTACTTC
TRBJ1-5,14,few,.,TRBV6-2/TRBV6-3,CASSYSRGNQPQHF,TGTGCCAGCAGTTACTCGCGAGGCAATCAGCCCCAGCATTTT
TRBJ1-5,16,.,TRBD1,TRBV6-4,CASSRRRQGSNQPQHF,TGTGCCAGCAGTCGTCGGAGACAGGGGAGCAATCAGCCCCAGCATTTT
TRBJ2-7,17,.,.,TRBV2,CASSDPGSFRMGYEQYF,TGTGCCAGCAGCGACCCGGGAAGCTTTCGTATGGGATACGAGCAGTACTTC
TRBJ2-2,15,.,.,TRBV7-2,CASSFPGTNTGELFF,TGTGCCAGCAGCTTTCCCGGGACTAACACCGGGGAGCTGTTTTTT
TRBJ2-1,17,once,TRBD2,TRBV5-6,CASSLGTSGRDYNEQFF,TGTGCCAGCAGCTTGGGGACTAGCGGGAGGGACTACAATGAGCAGTTCTTC
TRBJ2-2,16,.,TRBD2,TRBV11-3,CASSPGLAEGHGELFF,TGTGCCAGCAGCCCGGGACTAGCAGAGGGGCACGGGGAGCTGTTTTTT
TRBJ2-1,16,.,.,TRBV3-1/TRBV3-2,CASSSRGGGLYNEQFF,TGTGCCAGCAGCTCCCGAGGGGGGGGTTTGTACAATGAGCAGTTCTTC
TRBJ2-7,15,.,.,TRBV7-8,CASSLGQGLPEEQYF,TGTGCCAGCAGCTTAGGTCAGGGGCTCCCGGAAGAGCAGTACTTC
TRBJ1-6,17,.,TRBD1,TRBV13,CASSLGSGGSYNSPLHF,TGTGCCAGCAGCTTAGGGTCAGGGGGCTCCTATAATTCACCCCTCCACTTT
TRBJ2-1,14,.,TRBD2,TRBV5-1,CASSIEREWNEQFF,TGCGCCAGCAGCATAGAGCGGGAGTGGAATGAGCAGTTCTTC
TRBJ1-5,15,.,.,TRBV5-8,CASSLRGSENQPQHF,TGTGCCAGCAGCTTAAGGGGGTCAGAGAATCAGCCCCAGCATTTT
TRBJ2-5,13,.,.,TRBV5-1,CASSPEPGETQYF,TGCGCCAGCAGCCCGGAGCCCGGGGAGACCCAGTACTTC
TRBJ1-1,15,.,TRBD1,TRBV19,CASVDLGQGSTEAFF,TGTGCCAGTGTAGACCTCGGACAGGGGTCCACTGAAGCTTTCTTT
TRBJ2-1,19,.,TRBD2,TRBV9,CASSEGTSGGPGRYNEQFF,TGTGCCAGCAGCGAAGGGACTAGCGGGGGGCCGGGTCGCTACAATGAGCAGTTCTTC
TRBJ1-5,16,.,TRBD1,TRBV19,CASSISEGASNQPQHF,TGTGCCAGTAGTATTTCTGAGGGGGCTAGCAATCAGCCCCAGCATTTT
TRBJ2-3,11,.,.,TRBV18,CASSPVDTQYF,TGTGCCAGCTCACCCGTAGATACGCAGTATTTT
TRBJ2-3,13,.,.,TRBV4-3,CASSQGGRQPEYF,TGCGCCAGCAGCCAAGGAGGTCGTCAACCGGAGTATTTT
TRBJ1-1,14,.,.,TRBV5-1,CASSLGSRNTEAFF,TGCGCCAGCAGCCTGGGCAGTCGGAACACTGAAGCTTTCTTT
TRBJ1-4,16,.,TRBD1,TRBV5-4,CASSLEGGATNEKLFF,TGTGCCAGCAGCTTGGAAGGGGGCGCGACTAATGAAAAACTGTTTTTT
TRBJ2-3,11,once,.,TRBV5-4,CASSFQDTQYF,TGTGCCAGCAGCTTCCAAGATACGCAGTATTTT
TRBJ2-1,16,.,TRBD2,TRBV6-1,CASSEPGGPGGNEQFF,TGTGCCAGCAGTGAACCGGGGGGGCCTGGGGGCAATGAGCAGTTCTTC
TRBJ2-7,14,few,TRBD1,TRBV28,CASSPPGTGYEQYF,TGTGCCAGCAGTCCGCCCGGGACAGGGTACGAGCAGTACTTC
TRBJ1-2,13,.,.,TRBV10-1,CASSRNRDRGYTF,TGCGCCAGCAGTAGGAACAGGGATAGGGGCTACACCTTC
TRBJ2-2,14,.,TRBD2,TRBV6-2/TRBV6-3,CASSSGRATGELFF,TGTGCCAGCAGTAGCGGGAGGGCCACCGGGGAGCTGTTTTTT